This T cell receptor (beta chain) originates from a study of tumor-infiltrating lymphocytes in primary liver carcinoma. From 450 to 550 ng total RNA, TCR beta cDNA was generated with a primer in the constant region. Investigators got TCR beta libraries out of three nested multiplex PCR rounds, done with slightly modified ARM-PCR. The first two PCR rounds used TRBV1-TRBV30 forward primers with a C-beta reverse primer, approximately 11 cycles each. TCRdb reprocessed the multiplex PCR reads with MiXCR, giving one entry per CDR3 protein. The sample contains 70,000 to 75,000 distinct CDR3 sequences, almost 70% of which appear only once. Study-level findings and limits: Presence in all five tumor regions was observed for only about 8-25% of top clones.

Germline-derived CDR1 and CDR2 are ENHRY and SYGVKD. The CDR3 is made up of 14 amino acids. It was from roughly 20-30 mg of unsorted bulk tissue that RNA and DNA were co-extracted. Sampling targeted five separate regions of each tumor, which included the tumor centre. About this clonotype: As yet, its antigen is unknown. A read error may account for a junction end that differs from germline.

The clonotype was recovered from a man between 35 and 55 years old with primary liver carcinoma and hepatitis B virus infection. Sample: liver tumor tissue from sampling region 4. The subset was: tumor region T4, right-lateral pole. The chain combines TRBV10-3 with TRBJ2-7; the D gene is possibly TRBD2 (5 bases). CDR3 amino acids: CAISQGRGDYEQYF. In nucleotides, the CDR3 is TGTGCCATCAGCCAAGGACGGGGAGACTACGAACAGTACTTC.